This T cell receptor beta chain derives from a study of cytomegalovirus exposure and HLA in healthy donors. Points from the study as a whole: It was found in a later analysis that first-cohort TCR clusters tended to co-occur in the 95 to 150 validation repertoires.

The V segment lost 8 bases and the J segment 3 bases; nucleotides outside the gene matches: 6. The CDR3 covers 13 residues. Germline V lookup: CDR1 SQVTM, CDR2 ANQGSEA. The repertoire was sequenced with immunoSEQ multiplex PCR; TCRdb's copy has only in-frame clones and lacks some. The sample gives more than 85,000 clones, approximately 90% of which show up once; 4% to 4.5% is in the top ten. Concerning this clone: Its antigen remains unknown.

The chain links TRBV29-1 to TRBJ1-2; TRBD1 matches 10 bases. Sequenced: PBMCs. The TCR comes from a young woman in good health and CMV-seropositive. The CDR3 DNA is TGCAGCTCCGACAGGGGGCTGGACTATGGCTACACCTTC. As protein: CSSDRGLDYGYTF. The full variable domain, rest sourced from reference TRBV29-1 and TRBJ1-2, is SAVISQKPSRDICQRGTSLTIQCQVDSQVTMMFWYRQQPGQSLTLIATANQGSEATYESGFVIDKFPISRPNLTFSTLTVSNMSPEDSSIYLCSSDRGLDYGYTFGSGTRLTVV.